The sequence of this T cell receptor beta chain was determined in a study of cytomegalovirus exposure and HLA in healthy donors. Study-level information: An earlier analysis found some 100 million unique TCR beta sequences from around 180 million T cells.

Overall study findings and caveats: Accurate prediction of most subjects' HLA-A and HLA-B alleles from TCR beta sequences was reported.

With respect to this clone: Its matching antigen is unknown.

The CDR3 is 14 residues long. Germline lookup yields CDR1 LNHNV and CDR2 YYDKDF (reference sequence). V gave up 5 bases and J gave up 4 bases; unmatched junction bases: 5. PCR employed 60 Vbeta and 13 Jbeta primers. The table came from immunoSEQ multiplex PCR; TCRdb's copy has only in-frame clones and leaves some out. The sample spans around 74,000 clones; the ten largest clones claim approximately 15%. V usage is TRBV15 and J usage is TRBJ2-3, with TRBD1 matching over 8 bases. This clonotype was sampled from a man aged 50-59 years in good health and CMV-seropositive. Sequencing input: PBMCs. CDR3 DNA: TGTGCCACCAGCCTGGACAGGGCAGCAGATACGCAGTATTTT. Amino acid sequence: CATSLDRAADTQYF. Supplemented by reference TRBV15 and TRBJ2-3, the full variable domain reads DAMVIQNPRYQVTQFGKPVTLSCSQTLNHNVMYWYQQKSSQAPKLLFHYYDKDFNNEADTPDNFQSRRPNTSFCFLDIRSPGLGDTAMYLCATSLDRAADTQYFGPGTRLTVL.